The TCR beta chain described here comes from a study of cytomegalovirus exposure and HLA in healthy donors (dated by TCRdb to the late 2010s). Turning to the overall study: An earlier analysis of around 600 of the donors reported about 250 Gb of sequence data and some 100 million unique TCR beta sequences from 190 million or so T cells. An early release covering over 500 HLA-typed donors comprised about 310 gigabases of sequencing data and approximately 85 million unique TCR sequences. Of the roughly 400 genotyped donors, less than 90% were placed in the genetic ancestry cluster associated with self-reported Caucasian donors. The study was designed to test whether signatures of past pathogen exposure could be identified by cataloging public T cell receptors. The study profiled the T cell repertoires of hundreds of subjects by immunosequencing and related them to cytomegalovirus serostatus. In addition to the first cohort of approximately 650 subjects, a separate validation cohort of 130 or so different subjects was used. To predict cytomegalovirus infection status, the study combined high-throughput TCR immunosequencing, statistical association of individual TCRs with disease status, and machine learning. To study patterns of TCR occurrence, a later analysis re-analyzed previously published TCR beta repertoires from 650 to 750 donors and added high-resolution HLA genotyping. Rather than using new phenotypic data, the later analysis identified candidate immune exposures from TCR beta sequences and from how often those sequences occurred across donors. An earlier analysis of around 640 of the donors used high-throughput TCR beta sequencing to judge whether each TCR beta V gene segment behaved as functional or pseudogenic. Donor age, sex, ethnicity and CMV serostatus were compiled alongside the repertoire data. Genome-wide SNP genotypes for about 55% of the roughly 670 donors were used in a later genetic analysis, which treated that subset as a discovery cohort. All discovery cohort repertoires had been generated on a single sequencing platform. HLA typing included class I and class II loci at four-digit resolution. Typing coverage varied by locus: roughly 620-640 donors for A, B, C, DRB1 and DQB1; 522 for DQA1; approximately 570 for DPA1; around 490 for DPB1. Roughly 5 DR-DQ haplotypes were handled as single units for association and clustering, since linkage in the cohort was strong. Across 398 genotyped donors of the cohort, an average of about 250,000 unique TCR beta nucleotide sequences per donor were sequenced, and 15% to 20% of those sequences were non-productive.

Beyond this particular receptor, the publication reports: The cohort was sequenced for TCR beta chains only, and without alpha or paired-chain data the features that could be detected were limited. A later analysis found that TCR association rates varied across HLA loci, with DRB1 alleles showing the most associated TCRs and HLA-C alleles the fewest. A cluster of highly shared sequence variants was judged likely to be a technical artifact of the sequencing pipeline. A further reported finding was that TCR beta sequences accurately predicted the HLA-A and HLA-B alleles for most subjects in the first cohort. Correlated functional status among segregating V segments might reflect linkage disequilibrium, but an unknown experimental factor could not be ruled out. In vitro tests confirmed that a few of the cytomegalovirus-associated TCR beta chains recognize cytomegalovirus antigens. In a later genetic analysis, a missense DCLRE1C variant was associated with V-gene and J-gene trimming of TCR beta chains, and the association was replicated in an independent cohort. Because counts were too low, roughly 17 rarely observed V segments, including chromosome 9 orphons, were left out of the earlier analysis of over 550 of the donors. Most TCR sequences were observed very rarely across donors, whereas some public TCRs were present in many individuals. In an earlier analysis of 587 of the donors, most TCR beta V segments appeared in productive rearrangements about 87% or about 30% of the time, broadly matching IMGT annotations. In both the original and validation cohorts, the classifier was reported to diagnose cytomegalovirus status with high specificity and sensitivity. The presence/absence analyses assumed that sequencing depth was roughly uniform across donors, and that assumption may not be true. At a false discovery rate of 0.05, a later analysis linked under 20,000 TCR beta sequences to specific HLA alleles. Some IMGT-functional V segments, including TRBV6-2 and TRBV6-3, could not be told apart with the 87-base-pair reads, so those segments were excluded. Because some donors lacked HLA typing at each locus, the association tests relied only on the typed subset. Assigning TCR associations to individual alleles was difficult when HLA alleles, especially DR and DQ, strongly co-occurred. In a later analysis, HLA-associated TCR beta chains were found to be more clonally expanded and to have lower generation probabilities than equally common non-associated chains. Several of the top co-occurrence clusters appeared to be linked to parvovirus B19, influenza, CMV and Epstein-Barr virus, according to a later analysis. In the study, about 150 TCR beta chains were listed as associated with cytomegalovirus. The only immune exposure information available for the cohort was CMV serostatus. The authors suggested that the approach could potentially be generalized to other disease states and immunological phenotypes. Compared with the 666-donor mean, donors in an Asian-associated ancestry cluster had fewer N-insertions in productive TCRs, according to a later genetic analysis. A later analysis found that most CMV-associated TCR beta chains appeared HLA-restricted, with HLA associations seemingly driven largely by CMV exposure.

In the case of this clone: Its antigen specificity is not known. No quality values exist for individual bases; no much larger clone is one base distant.

The CDR3 numbers 11 residues from cysteine through phenylalanine. Only the CDR3 DNA stays, 33 bases, in frame from base 1. Looking up the germline V gene yields CDR1 SQVTM and CDR2 ANQGSEA. The germline ends are 7 bases apart after V is trimmed by 8 bases and J by 3 bases. Libraries were prepared through the immunoSEQ multiplex PCR assay. A mixture of 60 forward primers for TCR Vbeta segments and 13 reverse primers for TCR Jbeta segments was used in the multiplex PCR. A multiplex PCR assay on genomic DNA amplified the CDR3 region of rearranged TCR beta genes. Amplified TCR beta libraries were sequenced as 87-base-pair reads on the Illumina HiSeq System. In the paper's pipeline: Across the roughly 670 repertoires, a later analysis counted roughly 84 million unique TCR beta chains, some 11 million of which were shared by at least two donors. A nearest-neighbor algorithm error-corrected the raw reads and collapsed the reads into unique sequences, merging closely related sequences to remove PCR and sequencing errors. CDR3 sequences were aligned to IMGT reference sequences to assign V, D and J gene segments. Each retained sequence needed at least a six-nucleotide match to both a V gene segment and a J gene segment. Rearrangements were called productive when the CDR3 lacked stop codons and stayed in frame with V and J; all others were non-productive. CDR3 was defined by IMGT convention, running from the second conserved V-encoded cysteine to the conserved J-encoded phenylalanine. The earlier analysis of some 540 of the donors excluded any sequence lacking an unambiguous match to a single V gene segment. In an earlier analysis of approximately 550 of the donors, V segments were called functional above 56.7% productive rearrangements and were called segregating when the between-donor standard deviation exceeded 5%. A statistical classification framework was built for diagnosing cytomegalovirus status from the catalog of TCR beta chain sequences. V and J gene assignment, in a later analysis, came from comparing TCR nucleotide sequences with IMGT/GENE-DB human TR gene sequences. A later analysis assigned CDR3 sequences and most-parsimonious VDJ recombination scenarios with the TCRdist pipeline. In a later analysis, each TCR beta chain was defined by its CDR3 amino acid sequence together with its V-gene family, and reads lacking a unique V-gene family were excluded. In a later analysis, several hundred highly shared, low-generation-probability nucleotide sequences were removed to address suspected cross-contamination and a sequencing artifact. A later analysis calculated a clonal expansion index for each public chain from normalized within-repertoire ranks of inferred template counts. Generation probabilities in a later analysis came from a VDJ recombination model fitted to out-of-frame rearrangements, and those results were checked against IGoR. In a later analysis, hypergeometric tests were used to score TCR-TCR, TCR-HLA and TCR-CMV co-occurrence, with a repertoire-size bias correction applied to TCR pairs. A later analysis estimated false discovery rates by permuting HLA or CMV assignments 20 times. A later analysis grouped co-occurring TCRs with DBSCAN, adding TCRdist sequence similarity when clustering within HLA-allele-positive subsets. For co-occurrence clustering, repertoires with fewer than 30,000 or more than 120,000 public chains were excluded, along with a handful of repertoires with anomalous nucleotide sharing. TCRdb stores this immuneACCESS table with in-frame sequences only. Part of the clones is absent; in the studies checked, under half of the shortfall reflects unresolved V genes, and no reason is known for the rest. The D gene and trimming were derived from the DNA, and the V and J assignments and clone size from that table. Present in this sample are 95,000 to 110,000 clones, approximately 79% of which were seen just once. The top ten constitute approximately 15% of the sample.

In total, roughly 710 healthy bone marrow donors made up the cohort. All cohort members were sampled while nominally healthy, although unrecorded immune exposures were likely present. The donor tested CMV seropositive, placing the donor among the 289 seropositive members of the cohort. Every donor gave a peripheral blood sample, and the peripheral blood mononuclear cells from that sample were used for TCR beta sequencing. The Qiagen DNeasy Blood Extraction Kit was used to extract genomic DNA from the blood cell samples. Rearrangement joined TRBV29-1 to TRBJ2-2; TRBD1 is a weak D gene call, 5 bases matching. Sequencing was performed on PBMCs. The sequence was collected from a woman in her thirties or forties in good health and CMV-seropositive. The DNA is as follows: TGCAGCATCAGGGACACCGGGGAGCTGTTTTTT. This is translated as CSIRDTGELFF.